The next 20 T cell receptor beta chains were all read from a single sample in a study of blood T cell repertoires in COVID-19. The table came from immunoSEQ multiplex PCR; TCRdb's copy has only in-frame clones and leaves some out. The repertoire has some 150,000 clones, roughly 87% of them found once; the top ten carry approximately 0.98%. The sample was peripheral blood. These receptors were collected from a woman aged 50 to 60 with acute or convalescent COVID-19.

CDR3 residues: CANSSRVANVLTF. CDR3 bases: TGTGCCAACAGCTCCAGGGTAGCCAACGTCCTGACTTTC. V usage is TRBV12-3 or TRBV12-4 and J usage is TRBJ2-6; D might be TRBD1 (5 bases). V shed 10 bases and J shed 7 bases, with 14 bases lying between them. The CDR3 loop spans 13 amino acids.

The chain employs TRBV11-2 and TRBJ1-2; 8 bases match TRBD1. Losses at the gene ends were 3 bases for V and 8 bases for J; bases not matched to a gene: 5. Germline loops: CDR1 SGHAT, CDR2 FQNNGV. This CDR3 contains 13 residues. The CDR3 loop reads CASSFSDREGYTF. The CDR3 bases are TGTGCCAGCAGCTTTTCGGACAGGGAAGGCTACACCTTC.

The chain is built from TRBV18 and TRBJ2-1, with 9 bases that match TRBD2. CDR3 length equals 15 residues. From germline, CDR1 is KGHSH and CDR2 LQKENI. V dropped 3 bases and J dropped 9; count of bases not matched to a gene: 9. This CDR3 reads CASSPLLAGSGEQFF. The CDR3 DNA follows: TGTGCCAGCTCACCCCTGCTAGCGGGGTCTGGTGAGCAGTTCTTC. The whole variable domain, filled in from reference TRBV18 and TRBJ2-1, reads NAGVMQNPRHLVRRRGQEARLRCSPMKGHSHVYWYRQLPEEGLKFMVYLQKENIIDESGMPKERFSAEFPKEGPSILRIQQVVRGDSAAYFCASSPLLAGSGEQFFGPGTRLTVL.

The chain uses TRBV19 and TRBJ2-7; 7 bases are shared with TRBD1. The trim removed 5 bases at V and 9 bases at J, leaving 7 bases unmatched. This CDR3 is built from 12 residues. Germline CDR1 LNHDA, CDR2 SQIVND (reference sequence). The CDR3 sequence: CASSETTGVQYF. The CDR3 DNA reads as TGTGCCAGTAGTGAAACAACAGGGGTGCAGTACTTC.

A single count supports this clone. The genes are TRBV6-1 and TRBJ2-5; the D is unclear. Germline V gives CDR1 MNHNS, CDR2 SASEGT. V lost 2 bases to trimming and J lost 2 bases, with 6 bases between them. This CDR3 spans 13 amino acids. As DNA, the CDR3 is TGTGCCAGCAGTGAAATCCGTCAAGAGACCCAGTACTTC. Translated, it gives CASSEIRQETQYF.

The rearrangement links TRBV6-1 to TRBJ2-3; D might be TRBD2 (5 bases). V shed 1 base and J shed 0 bases, with 11 bases lying between them. This CDR3 has 16 amino acids. Looked up from germline, CDR1 is MNHNS and CDR2 is SASEGT. CDR3 in amino acids: CASSEEDWASTDTQYF. For the CDR3, the DNA is TGTGCCAGCAGTGAAGAGGACTGGGCTAGCACAGATACGCAGTATTTT.

This chain links TRBV5-1 with TRBJ1-4; no reliable D call. This CDR3 has 17 residues. Germline loops: CDR1 SGHRS, CDR2 YFSETQ. The V and J ends lost 0 bases and 7 bases respectively, with 19 bases between them. The CDR3: CASSLGAHNSGSEKLFF. CDR3 sequence (DNA): TGCGCCAGCAGCTTGGGAGCCCACAATTCGGGTAGTGAAAAACTGTTTTTT.

This clone was seen a handful of times. The V call is TRBV12-5, the J call TRBJ2-7, with D unclear. Germline CDR1 reads LGHNT; CDR2 reads FRNRAP. V lost 5 bases and J lost 0, with 11 bases in between. The CDR3 contains 14 residues. CDR3 in amino acids: CASGPRLSSYEQYF. In nucleotides, the CDR3 is TGTGCTAGTGGTCCCCGACTGAGCTCCTACGAGCAGTACTTC.

The chain's CDR3 is CASRERGQGAGQPQHF. Written as DNA, the CDR3 is TGTGCCAGCAGAGAAAGGGGACAGGGGGCGGGACAGCCCCAGCATTTT. The chain links TRBV6-1 to TRBJ1-5; 12 bases are a match to TRBD1. CDR1 is MNHNS, CDR2 SASEGT, per germline. V shed 6 bases, J shed 7 bases, and the junction held 10 bases outside the gene matches. This CDR3 is built from 16 residues.

This chain connects TRBV7-3 to TRBJ2-1; 11 bases match TRBD2. Germline loops: CDR1 SGHTA, CDR2 FQGTGA. Trimming took 5 bases from V and 0 from J; bases not matched to a gene: 6. The CDR3 runs 17 residues. CDR3 in DNA: TGTGCCAGCAGCCCGAGACTAGCGGGGAACTCCTACAATGAGCAGTTCTTC. It codes for CASSPRLAGNSYNEQFF. Looking up the rest from reference TRBV7-3 and TRBJ2-1 gives the full variable domain: GAGVSQTPSNKVTEKGKYVELRCDPISGHTALYWYRQSLGQGPEFLIYFQGTGAADDSGLPNDRFFAVRPEGSVSTLKIQRTERGDSAVYLCASSPRLAGNSYNEQFFGPGTRLTVL.

The chain combines TRBV9 with TRBJ2-3; a possible D gene is TRBD1 (5 bases). The germline V gene encodes CDR1 SGDLS and CDR2 YYNGEE. The length of the CDR3 is 16 residues. V was pared by 0 bases and J by 2 bases, with 13 bases between. This chain's CDR3 is CASSVGGSLPTDTQYF. The CDR3, as DNA: TGTGCCAGCAGCGTAGGGGGCTCACTCCCCACAGATACGCAGTATTTT.

The J gene is TRBJ1-6, the V gene TRBV6-2 or TRBV6-3, with 9 bases fitting TRBD1. This CDR3 has 16 residues. Trimming removed 4 bases from V and 6 bases from J; junction bases left unmatched: 7. Germline V gives CDR1 MNHEY, CDR2 SVGEGT. The CDR3 DNA follows: TGTGCCAGCAGTTCTTCCGGGACAGGGTTTAATTCACCCCTCCACTTT. It encodes CASSSSGTGFNSPLHF.

The chain joins TRBV2 to TRBJ1-2, with D perhaps matching TRBD1 (6 bases). V was trimmed by 7 bases and J by 8 bases, leaving 20 bases between them. Germline lookup yields CDR1 SNHLY and CDR2 FYNNEI. This CDR3 has 14 residues. CDR3: CASTYAQGSGGYTF. In DNA, the CDR3 is TGTGCCAGCACCTATGCACAGGGATCGGGGGGCTACACCTTC. The full variable domain, in which reference TRBV2 and TRBJ1-2 provide the parts outside the CDR3, is EPEVTQTPSHQVTQMGQEVILRCVPISNHLYFYWYRQILGQKVEFLVSFYNNEISEKSEIFDDQFSVERPDGSNFTLKIRSTKLEDSAMYFCASTYAQGSGGYTFGSGTRLTVV.

This clone was observed once. V is TRBV12-3 or TRBV12-4 and J is TRBJ2-3; D might be TRBD2 (5 bases). With 3 bases removed from V and 5 bases from J, the gap between germline ends came to 9 bases. This CDR3 spans 13 amino acids. The CDR3 nucleotides are TGTGCCAGCAGTTTCGGAGCGGAAGATACGCAGTATTTT. It specifies CASSFGAEDTQYF.

With regard to this clone: In the same sample, other DNA sequences code for this CDR3. The chain uses TRBV11-2 and TRBJ2-3, with 7 bases that match TRBD1. This CDR3 contains 16 residues. CDR1 and CDR2 (germline): SGHAT, FQNNGV. V lost 1 base and J lost 1; bases outside the gene matches: 5. The CDR3 nucleotides read TGTGCCAGCAGCTTAGGAGGGGGCCGTGGCACAGATACGCAGTATTTT. Encoded protein: CASSLGGGRGTDTQYF.

J is TRBJ1-4 and V is TRBV28; 9 nucleotides agree with TRBD1. Trimming cost V 7 bases and J 0 bases; bases outside gene matches: 6. The V gene's germline CDR1 is MDHEN and CDR2 SYDVKM. CDR3 length: 16 amino acids. The DNA of the CDR3 is TGTGCCAGCACTAGCACAGGGGGCGCAACTAATGAAAAACTGTTTTTT. Translating gives CASTSTGGATNEKLFF.

This chain uses TRBV24-1 with TRBJ1-1; the match to TRBD1 covers 8 bases. Germline lookup yields CDR1 KGHDR and CDR2 SFDVKD. The CDR3 is 14 residues long. J was trimmed by 6 bases and V by 3 bases; bases with no gene match: 5. In DNA form, the CDR3 reads TGTGCCACCAGTGATCCAGGGGGCACGGCTGAAGCTTTCTTT. Translation: CATSDPGGTAEAFF.

The rearrangement joins TRBV30 to TRBJ2-3; D remains unclear. The CDR3 has 14 residues. The V and J ends lost 1 base and 3 bases respectively, with 11 bases between them. CDR1 and CDR2 from the germline V gene are GTSNPN and SVGIG (reference sequence). CDR3 protein: CAWSAGSLTDTQYF. The CDR3 nucleotides are TGTGCCTGGAGTGCAGGCTCTCTGACAGATACGCAGTATTTT.

In its sample, this clone was seen once. The chain uses TRBV7-2 and TRBJ1-6, with D possibly matching TRBD1 (6 bases). The V and J ends lost 11 bases and 7 bases respectively, with 18 bases between them. This CDR3 comprises 14 residues. Germline loops: CDR1 SGHTA, CDR2 FQGNSA. DNA of the CDR3: TGTGCCGGCCGCCAGGGGCTGAGGAATTCACCCCTCCACTTT. It translates to CAGRQGLRNSPLHF.

The genes are TRBV5-6 and TRBJ2-5, with unresolved D. CDR1 is SGHDT and CDR2 is YYEEEE in the germline V gene. The CDR3 contains 14 residues. Trimming took off 2 bases at V and 0 bases at J, with 8 bases between the two ends. The CDR3 sequence is CASSLSRYQETQYF. The CDR3 DNA is TGTGCCAGCAGCTTAAGCCGGTACCAAGAGACCCAGTACTTC.